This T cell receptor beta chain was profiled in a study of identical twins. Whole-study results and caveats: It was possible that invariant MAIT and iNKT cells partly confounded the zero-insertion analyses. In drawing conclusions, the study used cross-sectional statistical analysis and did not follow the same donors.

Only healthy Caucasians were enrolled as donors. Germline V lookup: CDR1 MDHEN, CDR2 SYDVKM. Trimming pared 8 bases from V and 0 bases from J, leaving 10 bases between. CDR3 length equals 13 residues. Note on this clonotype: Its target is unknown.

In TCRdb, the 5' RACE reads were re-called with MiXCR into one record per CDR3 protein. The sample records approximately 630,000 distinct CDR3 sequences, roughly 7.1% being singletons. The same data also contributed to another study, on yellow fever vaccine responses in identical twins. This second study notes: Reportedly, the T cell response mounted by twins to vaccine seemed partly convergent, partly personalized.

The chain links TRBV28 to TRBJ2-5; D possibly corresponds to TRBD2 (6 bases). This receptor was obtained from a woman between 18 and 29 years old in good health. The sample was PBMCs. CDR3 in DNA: TGTGCCAGCGGGGGACTTTACCAAGAGACCCAGTACTTC. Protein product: CASGGLYQETQYF. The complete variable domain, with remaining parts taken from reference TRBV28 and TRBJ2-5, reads DVKVTQSSRYLVKRTGEKVFLECVQDMDHENMFWYRQDPGLGLRLIYFSYDVKMKEKGDIPEGYSVSREKKERFSLILESASTNQTSMYLCASGGLYQETQYFGPGTRLLVL.